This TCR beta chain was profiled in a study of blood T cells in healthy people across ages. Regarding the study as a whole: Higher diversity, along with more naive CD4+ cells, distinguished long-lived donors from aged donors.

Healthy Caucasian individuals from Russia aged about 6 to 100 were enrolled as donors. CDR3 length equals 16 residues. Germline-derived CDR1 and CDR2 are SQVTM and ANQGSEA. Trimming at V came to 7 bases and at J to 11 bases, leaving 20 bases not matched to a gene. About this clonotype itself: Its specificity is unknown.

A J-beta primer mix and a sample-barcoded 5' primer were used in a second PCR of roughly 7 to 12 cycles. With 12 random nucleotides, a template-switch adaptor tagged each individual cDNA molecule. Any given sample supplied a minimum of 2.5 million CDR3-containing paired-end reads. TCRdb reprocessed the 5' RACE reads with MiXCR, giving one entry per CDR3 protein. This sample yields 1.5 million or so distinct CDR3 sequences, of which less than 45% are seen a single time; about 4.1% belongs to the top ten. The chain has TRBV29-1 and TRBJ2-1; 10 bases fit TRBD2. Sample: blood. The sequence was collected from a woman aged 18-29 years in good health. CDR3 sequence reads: CSALRAGGPGLGKQFF. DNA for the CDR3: TGCAGCGCCCTACGAGCGGGAGGGCCTGGGCTGGGTAAGCAGTTCTTC.